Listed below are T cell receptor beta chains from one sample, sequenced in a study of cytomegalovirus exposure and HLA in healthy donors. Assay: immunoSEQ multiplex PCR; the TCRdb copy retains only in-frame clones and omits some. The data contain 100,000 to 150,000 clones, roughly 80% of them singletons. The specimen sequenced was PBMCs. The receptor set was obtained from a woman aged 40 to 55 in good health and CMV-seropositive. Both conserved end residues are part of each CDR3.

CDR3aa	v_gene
CASSYSSGGGGELFF	TRBV6-5
CASSPLGQGANGYTF	TRBV2
CASGPTGGWTEAFF	TRBV6-1
CASSLWGRYDPGELFF	TRBV28
CASRLDSSYNSPLHF	TRBV6-5
CASSLEQGAMYEQYF	TRBV11-2
CASTDSGVSSYNEQFF	TRBV19
CASSASRGLNTGELFF	TRBV7-2
CASSPQGQLNTEAFF	TRBV7-2
CASSLISPSGSYEQYF	TRBV5-1
CASSFDRDTEAFF	TRBV27
CASKDPEDTEAFF	TRBV19
CASSPAGRLEAFF	TRBV18
CASSTLEAGNTIYF	TRBV7-2
CASSPGLRRDTEAFF	TRBV11-1
CASSLGHMGNMNTEAFF	TRBV5-1
CASSPGDRALREQYF	TRBV11-2
CASGVTGTRRPYEQYF	TRBV12-5
CASSLSLLAGGQETQYF	TRBV11-2
CASSEIENGYTF	TRBV2
CASSIPPAGVATEAFF	TRBV19
CASSQIGGKATNEKLFF	TRBV14
CASSLQGMNYGYTF	TRBV27
CASSPTGAGSEKLFF	TRBV5-1
CASSTLTMPKNIQYF	TRBV19
CASSLADSRDTIYF	TRBV5-1
CASSPTSDGLNTEAFF	TRBV18
CASSLGGEGGQPQHF	TRBV7-9
CASSQKGASSEQYF	TRBV7-3
CASSTTSGASYEQYF	TRBV11-1
CASSQDLQLEAFF	TRBV4-2
CASSWTGTGRSPLHF	TRBV7-9
CASSGGIGNTIYF	TRBV5-4
CASSSRQAKTYEQYF	TRBV28
CASSLEPSSTSGGIYEQYF	TRBV5-1
CASSSGQGLETQYF	TRBV19
CASSPDRGFNSYEQYF	TRBV11-1
CASSYGTNTEAFF	TRBV18
CASSERRLANTGELFF	TRBV2
CASSFFDREFQYF	TRBV5-4
CASSSTGQSQYGYTF	TRBV6-5
CATEPSGRVDEQYF	TRBV25-1
CASGSSENYGYTF	TRBV12-5
CASNSGQYNQPQHF	TRBV10-3
CAWREQETNVLTF	TRBV30
CASSPYIVLNEKLFF	TRBV7-6
CASSFSAQLNTEAFF	TRBV5-1
CASSPQADSYNEQFF	TRBV5-4
CAWDLPGSSYEQYF	TRBV30
CASSAQTARNTEAFF	TRBV25-1
CASSQGTGSGNTIYF	TRBV27
CASSFSGASYNEQFF	TRBV7-3
CTSSQDQEGSGGNQPQHF	TRBV1
CASSPLSSGGRETQYF	TRBV18
CAWSESEYYGYTF	TRBV30
CSVDRGGEEKLFF	TRBV29-1
CASSDSRGLYGYTF	TRBV6-4
CASSSRTGAGNTIYF	TRBV7-2
CASSPPGHSYNEQFF	TRBV18
CASSLVRGSTEAFF	TRBV7-2